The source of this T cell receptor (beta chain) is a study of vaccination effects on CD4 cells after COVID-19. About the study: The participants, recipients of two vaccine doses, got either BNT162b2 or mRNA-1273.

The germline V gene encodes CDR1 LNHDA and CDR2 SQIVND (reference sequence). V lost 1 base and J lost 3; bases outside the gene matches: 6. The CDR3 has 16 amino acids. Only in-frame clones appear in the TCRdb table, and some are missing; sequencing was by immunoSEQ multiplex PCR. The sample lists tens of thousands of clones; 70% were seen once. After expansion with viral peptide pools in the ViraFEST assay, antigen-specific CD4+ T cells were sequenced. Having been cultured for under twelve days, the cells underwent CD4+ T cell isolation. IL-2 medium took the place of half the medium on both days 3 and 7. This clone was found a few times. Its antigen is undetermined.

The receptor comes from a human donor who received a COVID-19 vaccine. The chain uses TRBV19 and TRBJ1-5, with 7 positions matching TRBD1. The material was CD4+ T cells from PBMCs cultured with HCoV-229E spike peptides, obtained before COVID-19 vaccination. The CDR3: CASSIVRGGTNQPQHF. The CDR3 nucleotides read TGTGCCAGTAGTATAGTCAGGGGGGGAACCAATCAGCCCCAGCATTTT.